The T cell receptor beta chain described here comes from a study of vaccination and CD4 T cells after COVID-19 (dated by TCRdb to 2021 to 2024). About the full investigation: Convalescent patients had a positive SARS-CoV-2 result on nasal swab PCR, and of these patients, fewer than ten had mild disease and one had severe disease. The convalescent cohort comprised six males and four females, including two Hispanic individuals, seven Caucasians, two Asians and one multiracial person. Participants received two doses of either the Pfizer-BioNTech BNT162b2 vaccine (n=8) or the Moderna mRNA-1273 vaccine (n=2). Post-COVID blood samples were collected from convalescent patients a median of around 100 days after diagnosis, with a range of roughly 35 to 180 days. Post-vaccine blood samples were collected a median of about 66 days after the second vaccine dose, ranging from 14 to 241 days. Overlapping spike peptide pools from SARS-CoV-2 and from the common cold coronaviruses HCoV-NL63, HCoV-OC43 and HCoV-229E were used as culture stimuli. As controls, cultures received a CEFX viral epitope pool (the positive control), an HIV-1 Nef peptide pool (the negative control), or no peptide at all. The spike-specific CD4+ TCR repertoire was compared before and after mRNA vaccination in 10 COVID-19 convalescent patients and a handful of infection-naive healthy vaccine recipients.

The CDR3 sequence holds 13 residues, the cysteine and phenylalanine included. The read is trimmed to its CDR3 DNA, 39 bases read in frame from base 1. From a lookup of the germline V gene (reference sequence), CDR1 and CDR2 are DFQATT and SNEGSKA. The junction carries 13 bases between V and J, which are trimmed by 3 bases and 4 bases respectively. Of note for this clonotype: The target of this receptor is not known. Base qualities are not provided; no much larger clone lies one nucleotide away.

Summary of the overall study and its limitations: The median count of SARS-CoV-2-reactive clonotypes went up from 20 to 25 after infection to about 40 after vaccination, although the change was not significant. Of the vaccine-specific clones in convalescent patients, 304 of 307, or nearly all, reacted only to SARS-CoV-2 spike and did not cross-react with common cold coronaviruses. The number of convalescent patients in the study was relatively small, and the study did not examine early timepoints following natural infection. Among the post-vaccine SARS-CoV-2-reactive clones in convalescent patients, a median 86.3% showed up only after vaccination, which suggests vaccine-specific priming.

The protocol used for the library was PCR. TCR sequencing of DNA from cultured CD4+ T cells used the Oncomine TCR Beta short-read assay at the Johns Hopkins FTIC core. The QIAamp micro DNA kit was used to extract genomic DNA from the cultured CD4+ T cells. Oncomine TCR Beta libraries from cultured CD4+ T cells were pooled with unique dual indexes and sequenced on an Illumina iSeq 100. In the source study's methods: Non-productive sequences were removed, and CDR3s that did not start with C, did not end with F or W, or were shorter than 7 amino acids were discarded. Antigen-specific clonotypes were identified with the MANAFEST web application by comparing peptide-stimulated wells with reference and other culture wells. Positive clones required FDR below 0.05, an odds ratio above 5, and productive frequency above 0.1% in at least two of three replicate wells. Clonotypes that were significantly expanded in both SARS-CoV-2 spike wells and at least one common cold coronavirus spike condition were defined as cross-reactive. CDR3 homology was assessed with Levenshtein distances (stringdist) and unrooted phylogenetic trees (ape) in R version 3.6.1. TCRdb reanalyzed the raw reads on its own, using fastp at Q25 for trimming and MiXCR for clone calling, and kept in-frame beta chains. Rows matching on CDR3 protein sequence are summarized as one entry with the most common DNA and genes. None of the V and J calls come from the authors' own analysis; TCRdb made them. The sample table lists roughly 6,700 distinct CDR3 sequences, about two thirds of them with a count of one. The ten largest clones capture around half of the sample.

The treatment or condition label, read with the paper, signifies: roughly nine-day PBMC culture with coronavirus spike peptide pools or control peptides (ViraFEST assay). To expand antigen-specific T cells with peptide pools and then pick out the expanded clonotypes through TCR sequencing, the study relied on the ViraFEST assay. The convalescent patients' positive SARS-CoV-2 PCR tests were from March to December 2020, which was before the Alpha, Beta and Delta variants emerged in the United States. PBMCs were cultured at about 2 million per well in IMDM supplemented with about 5% human AB serum and 8.5 to 10 IU/ml IL-2, with roughly 10 ug/ml peptide pools added. On days 3 and 7, half of the culture medium was replaced with fresh IL-2-containing medium. After approximately 11 days of culture, CD4+ T cells were isolated by negative selection with the EasySep CD4+ T cell isolation kit. Ficoll-Paque Plus gradient centrifugation was used to isolate PBMCs from whole blood, and the isolated PBMCs were then either used fresh or cryopreserved at -140C. Triplicate wells were generally used for each culture condition.

The clonotype originates from a human donor who had recovered from COVID-19. The specimen sequenced was CD4+ T cells from blood, cultured in vitro. The sequence links TRBV20-1 to TRBJ2-7; TRBD1 is perhaps the D gene, given 5 matching bases. The CDR3 protein sequence reads: CSASVGRVYEQYF. The sequenced DNA: TGCAGTGCTAGTGTGGGCAGGGTTTACGAGCAGTACTTC.